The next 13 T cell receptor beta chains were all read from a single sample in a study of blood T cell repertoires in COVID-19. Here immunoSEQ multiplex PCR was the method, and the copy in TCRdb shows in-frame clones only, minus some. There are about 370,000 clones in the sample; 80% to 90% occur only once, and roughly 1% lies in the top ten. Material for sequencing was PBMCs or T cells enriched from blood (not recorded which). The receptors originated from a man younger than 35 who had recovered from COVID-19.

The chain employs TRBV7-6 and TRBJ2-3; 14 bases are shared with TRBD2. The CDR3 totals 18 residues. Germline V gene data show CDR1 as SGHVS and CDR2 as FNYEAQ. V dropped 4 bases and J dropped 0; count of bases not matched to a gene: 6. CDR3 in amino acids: CASSSRLAGGLSTDTQYF. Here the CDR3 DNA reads TGTGCCAGCAGCTCCAGACTAGCGGGGGGGCTGAGCACAGATACGCAGTATTTT.

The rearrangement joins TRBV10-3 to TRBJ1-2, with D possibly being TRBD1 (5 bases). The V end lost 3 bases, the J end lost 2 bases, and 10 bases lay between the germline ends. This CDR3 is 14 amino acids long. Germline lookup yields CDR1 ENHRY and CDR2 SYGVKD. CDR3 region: CAISDPGENYGYTF. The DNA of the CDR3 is TGTGCCATCAGTGACCCGGGGGAGAACTATGGCTACACCTTC.

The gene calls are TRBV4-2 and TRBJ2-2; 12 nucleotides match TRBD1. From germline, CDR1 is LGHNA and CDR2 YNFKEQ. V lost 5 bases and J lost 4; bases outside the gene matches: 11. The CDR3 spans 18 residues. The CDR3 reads CASSSPGQGAPGTGELFF. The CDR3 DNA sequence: TGTGCCAGCAGCTCCCCGGGACAGGGGGCGCCGGGCACCGGGGAGCTGTTTTTT.

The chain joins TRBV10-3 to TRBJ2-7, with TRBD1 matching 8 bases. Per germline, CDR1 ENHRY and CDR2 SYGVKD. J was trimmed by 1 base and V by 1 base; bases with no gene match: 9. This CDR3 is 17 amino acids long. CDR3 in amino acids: CAISEFGRQGTSYEQYF. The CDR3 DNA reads TGTGCCATCAGTGAGTTTGGGAGACAGGGGACTTCCTACGAGCAGTACTTC.

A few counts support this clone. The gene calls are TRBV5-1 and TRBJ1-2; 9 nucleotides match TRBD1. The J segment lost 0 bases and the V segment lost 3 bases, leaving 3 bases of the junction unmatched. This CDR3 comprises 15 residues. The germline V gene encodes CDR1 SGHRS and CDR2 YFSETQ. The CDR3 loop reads CASSSGQGTNYGYTF. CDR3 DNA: TGCGCCAGCAGCTCGGGACAGGGAACTAACTATGGCTACACCTTC.

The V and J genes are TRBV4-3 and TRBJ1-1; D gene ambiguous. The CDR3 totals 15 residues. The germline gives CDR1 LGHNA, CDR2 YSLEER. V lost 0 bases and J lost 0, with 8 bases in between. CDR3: CASSQDGRMNTEAFF. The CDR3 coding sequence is TGCGCCAGCAGCCAAGATGGGAGGATGAACACTGAAGCTTTCTTT.

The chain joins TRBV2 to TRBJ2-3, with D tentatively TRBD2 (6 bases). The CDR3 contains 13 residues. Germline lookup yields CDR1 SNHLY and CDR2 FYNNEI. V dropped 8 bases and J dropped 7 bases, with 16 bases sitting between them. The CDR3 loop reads CASGGMEGNTQYF. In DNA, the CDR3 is TGTGCCAGCGGCGGGATGGAGGGTAATACGCAGTATTTT.

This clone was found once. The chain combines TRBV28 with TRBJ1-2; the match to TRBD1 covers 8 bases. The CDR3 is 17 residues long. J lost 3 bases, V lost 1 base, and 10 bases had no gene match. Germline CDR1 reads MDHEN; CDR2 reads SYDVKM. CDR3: CASSLLAGGGKDYGYTF. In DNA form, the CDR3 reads TGTGCCAGCAGTTTATTGGCAGGGGGCGGTAAGGACTATGGCTACACCTTC.

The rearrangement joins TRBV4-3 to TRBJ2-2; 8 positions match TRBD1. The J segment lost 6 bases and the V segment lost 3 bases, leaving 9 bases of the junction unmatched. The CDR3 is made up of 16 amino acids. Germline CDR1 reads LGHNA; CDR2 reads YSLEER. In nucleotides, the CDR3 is TGCGCCAGCAGCCACAAAGCAGGGGGCCAACCCGGGGAGCTGTTTTTT. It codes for CASSHKAGGQPGELFF.

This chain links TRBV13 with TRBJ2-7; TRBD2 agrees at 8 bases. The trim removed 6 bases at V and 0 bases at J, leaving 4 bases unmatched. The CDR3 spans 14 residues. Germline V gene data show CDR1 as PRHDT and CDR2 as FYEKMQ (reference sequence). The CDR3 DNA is TGTGCCAGCAGAAGTGCGGGAGGCTCCTACGAGCAGTACTTC. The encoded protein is CASRSAGGSYEQYF.

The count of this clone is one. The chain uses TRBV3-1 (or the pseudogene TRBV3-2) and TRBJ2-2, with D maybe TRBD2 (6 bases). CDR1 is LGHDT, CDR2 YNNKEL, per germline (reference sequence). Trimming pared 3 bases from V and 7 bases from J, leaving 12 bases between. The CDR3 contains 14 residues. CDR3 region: CASSHGRGGGELFF. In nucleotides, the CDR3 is TGTGCCAGCAGCCACGGGCGGGGCGGCGGGGAGCTGTTTTTT.

CDR3: CASSPKSRSTEAFF. CDR3 bases: TGTGCCAGCTCACCGAAGTCACGGAGCACTGAAGCTTTCTTT. The rearrangement links TRBV18 to TRBJ1-1; D remains ambiguous. The CDR3 consists of 14 residues. Per the germline V gene, CDR1 is KGHSH and CDR2 is LQKENI. With 3 bases removed from V and 4 bases from J, the gap between germline ends came to 12 bases.

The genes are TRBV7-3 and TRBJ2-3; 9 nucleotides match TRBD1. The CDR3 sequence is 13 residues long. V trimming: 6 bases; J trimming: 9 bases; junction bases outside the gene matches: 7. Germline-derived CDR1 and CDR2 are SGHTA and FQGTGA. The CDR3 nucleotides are TGTGCCAGCAGGGCGGGACAGGGCAGCACGCAGTATTTT. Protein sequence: CASRAGQGSTQYF.